A single sample gave rise to the 22 T cell receptor beta chains below, sequenced in a study of response to subunit inactivated influenza vaccine. MiXCR, run by TCRdb on the RT-PCR reads, gives a single entry per CDR3 protein. The sample comprises roughly 460,000 distinct CDR3 sequences, approximately 11% of which are singletons, and 12% rests with the top ten. Sequences were derived from PBMCs from blood, sampled 40 to 50 days after vaccination. The receptors derive from a man aged 45 to 65 who received an inactivated influenza vaccine.

This clonotype was detected a few times. J is TRBJ2-7 and V is TRBV2; D unclear. The CDR3 is 12 residues long. CDR1 is SNHLY, CDR2 FYNNEI, per germline. V was pared by 1 base and J by 3 bases, with 4 bases between. The CDR3 nucleotides are TGTGCCAGCAGTGAAGTTATCTACGAGCAGTACTTC. It translates to CASSEVIYEQYF.

The table lists this clonotype with many counts. The V gene is TRBV29-1, the J gene TRBJ1-2; 8 bases line up with TRBD1. Germline trimming cut 7 bases from V and 2 bases from J; bases unmatched to any gene: 6. Germline-derived CDR1 and CDR2 are SQVTM and ANQGSEA. CDR3 length: 13 amino acids. In DNA form, the CDR3 reads TGCAGCGCAAGGACAGGGACCAACTATGGCTACACCTTC. Its translation: CSARTGTNYGYTF.

CDR3 in amino acids: CASSPSGEGYNEQFF. CDR3 in DNA: TGTGCCAGCAGCCCGTCGGGCGAGGGCTACAATGAGCAGTTCTTC. The gene calls are TRBV7-3 and TRBJ2-1; tentative D call: TRBD2 (5 bases). Germline CDR1 SGHTA, CDR2 FQGTGA. V was clipped by 5 bases and J by 3 bases, with 14 bases between them. This CDR3 spans 15 amino acids.

As concerns this clonotype: This could be a read error, since a much larger clone is one nucleotide away. The chain joins TRBV12-3 or TRBV12-4 to TRBJ2-2, with D perhaps TRBD1 or TRBD2 (5 bases each). The CDR3 loop spans 15 amino acids. CDR3 loop: CASRPTGTTTGELVF. CDR3 DNA sequence: TGTGCCAGCAGACCTACCGGGACGACCACCGGGGAGCTGGTTTTT.

This clonotype was recorded a few times. The J gene is TRBJ1-1, the V gene TRBV5-1; no clear D. This CDR3 is built from 14 residues. Germline-derived CDR1 and CDR2 are SGHRS and YFSETQ. V was shortened by 6 bases and J by 3 bases, with 15 bases between the two germline ends. The CDR3 nucleotides are TGCGCCAGCACCATCTCAGCCTTGGACACTGAAGCTTTCTTT. Its translation is CASTISALDTEAFF.

This chain uses TRBV20-1 with TRBJ2-1; TRBD2 matches 9 bases. CDR1 DFQATT and CDR2 SNEGSKA come from the germline V gene (reference sequence). The CDR3 length is 15 residues. Losses at the gene ends were 3 bases for V and 4 bases for J; bases not matched to a gene: 7. The CDR3 DNA reads TGCAGTGCTAGTTCGGCTAGCGGGGCGTACAATGAGCAGTTCTTC. The encoded protein is CSASSASGAYNEQFF.

This clonotype was counted at least ten times. The chain uses TRBV7-2 and TRBJ2-2; 10 positions match TRBD1. The CDR3 extends over 15 amino acids. The germline V gene encodes CDR1 SGHTA and CDR2 FQGNSA. V lost 5 bases and J lost 3; bases outside the gene matches: 3. The CDR3 sequence: CASSGDRGYTGELFF. The CDR3 DNA reads TGTGCCAGCAGCGGGGACAGGGGTTACACCGGGGAGCTGTTTTTT. Filled out from reference TRBV7-2 and TRBJ2-2, the complete variable domain reads GAGVSQSPSNKVTEKGKDVELRCDPISGHTALYWYRQSLGQGLEFLIYFQGNSAPDKSGLPSDRFSAERTGGSVSTLTIQRTQQEDSAVYLCASSGDRGYTGELFFGEGSRLTVL.

The V gene is TRBV5-6, the J gene TRBJ2-7; D ambiguous. V lost 3 bases and J lost 3, with 16 bases in between. The CDR3 is made up of 15 amino acids. Per the germline V gene, CDR1 is SGHDT and CDR2 is YYEEEE. The CDR3: CASSSLSRPVYEQYF. DNA of the CDR3: TGTGCCAGCAGCTCGCTGTCTAGGCCGGTCTACGAGCAGTACTTC. The whole variable domain, remainder taken from reference TRBV5-6 and TRBJ2-7, is DAGVTQSPTHLIKTRGQQVTLRCSPKSGHDTVSWYQQALGQGPQFIFQYYEEEERQRGNFPDRFSGHQFPNYSSELNVNALLLGDSALYLCASSSLSRPVYEQYFGPGTRLTVT.

Only a few counts were recorded for this clonotype. The chain recombines TRBV6-1 with TRBJ2-1, with 14 nucleotides matching TRBD2. The germline gives CDR1 MNHNS, CDR2 SASEGT. J lost 9 bases, V lost 5 bases, and 6 bases had no gene match. The length of the CDR3 is 15 residues. The CDR3 sequence is CASSRGLAGVGEQFF. In nucleotides, the CDR3 is TGTGCCAGCAGTCGGGGACTAGCGGGAGTGGGTGAGCAGTTCTTC.

This clonotype came up many times. The V gene is TRBV10-3, the J gene TRBJ2-1; 7 positions agree with TRBD2. Germline lookup yields CDR1 ENHRY and CDR2 SYGVKD. This CDR3 is 16 amino acids long. Trimming cost V 5 bases and J 6 bases; bases outside gene matches: 13. The chain's CDR3 is CAISRMLAGLSNEQFF. CDR3 DNA: TGTGCCATCAGTCGAATGTTAGCGGGTCTCTCCAATGAGCAGTTCTTC.

The V and J genes are TRBV5-1 and TRBJ2-3, with D unresolved. CDR1 is SGHRS and CDR2 is YFSETQ in the germline V gene. The germline V and J ends were trimmed by 1 base and 0 bases, with 12 bases remaining between them. The CDR3 runs 16 residues. Here the CDR3 DNA reads TGCGCCAGCAGCTTGCGCAGGAACCCTAGCACAGATACGCAGTATTTT. Translating gives CASSLRRNPSTDTQYF.

This chain uses TRBV20-1 with TRBJ2-1, with TRBD2 matching 7 bases. Trimming took 6 bases from V and 8 from J; bases not matched to a gene: 13. This CDR3 has 14 amino acids. The germline gives CDR1 DFQATT, CDR2 SNEGSKA (reference sequence). This CDR3 is CSANSGSGGDEQFF. The CDR3 DNA reads as TGCAGTGCGAATAGCGGGTCCGGCGGTGATGAGCAGTTCTTC.

V usage is TRBV28 and J usage is TRBJ2-5; 9 bases are a match to TRBD1. Losses at the gene ends were 7 bases for V and 2 bases for J; bases not matched to a gene: 11. Looked up from germline, CDR1 is MDHEN and CDR2 is SYDVKM. The CDR3 totals 16 residues. The CDR3 loop reads CASTGGGTGQQETQYF. CDR3 nucleotides: TGTGCCAGCACCGGGGGCGGGACAGGGCAACAAGAGACCCAGTACTTC.

This clonotype was detected a few times. The chain employs TRBV19 and TRBJ1-5; a weak D match, TRBD1 (5 bases). CDR1 and CDR2 (germline): LNHDA, SQIVND (reference sequence). Trimming cost V 3 bases and J 2 bases, with 14 bases left between them. The CDR3 is 16 amino acids. CDR3 amino acids: CASSITGQRGNQPQHF. CDR3 bases: TGTGCCAGTAGTATTACGGGGCAGAGAGGCAATCAGCCCCAGCATTTT.

This clonotype was seen at least ten times. The rearrangement uses TRBV20-1 and TRBJ2-7; possible D gene TRBD1, 6 bases. CDR3 length: 12 residues. CDR1 DFQATT and CDR2 SNEGSKA come from the germline V gene (reference sequence). Trimming left V 4 bases short and J 2 bases short, with 9 bases between. CDR3 nucleotide sequence: TGCAGTGCTACAAGGACAGCCTACGAGCAGTACTTC. This sequence encodes CSATRTAYEQYF.

This clonotype was observed at least ten times. V and J are TRBV5-1 and TRBJ2-1; no reliable D call. There are 13 residues in the CDR3. Germline assignment: CDR1 SGHRS and CDR2 YFSETQ. The V end was cut by 0 bases, the J end by 9 bases, with 10 bases between. The CDR3 coding sequence is TGCGCCAGCAGCTTGGGGCCTTTCCGTGAGCAGTTCTTC. The encoded protein is CASSLGPFREQFF.

V and J are TRBV12-3 or TRBV12-4 and TRBJ2-5; 13 bases map to TRBD2. The CDR3 runs to 14 residues. V was clipped by 6 bases and J by 4 bases; unmatched bases: 2. The CDR3 loop is CASRTSGGGETQYF. In DNA form, the CDR3 reads TGTGCCAGCAGAACTAGCGGGGGGGGAGAGACCCAGTACTTC.

This clonotype occurred many times. The chain carries TRBV7-9 and TRBJ2-3; no reliable D call. Trimming removed 3 bases at V and 1 base at J, with 8 bases between. The CDR3 is made up of 14 amino acids. Germline CDR1 and CDR2: SEHNR and FQNEAQ (reference sequence). CDR3 in DNA: TGTGCCAGCAGCTTGGCTTTTGGCACAGATACGCAGTATTTT. Amino acid sequence: CASSLAFGTDTQYF. Together with reference TRBV7-9 and TRBJ2-3, the CDR3 gives the full variable domain: DTGVSQNPRHKITKRGQNVTFRCDPISEHNRLYWYRQTLGQGPEFLTYFQNEAQLEKSRLLSDRFSAERPKGSFSTLEIQRTEQGDSAMYLCASSLAFGTDTQYFGPGTRLTVL.

V gene TRBV11-3 combines with J gene TRBJ1-6; D is ambiguous. In germline, CDR1 is SGHNT, CDR2 YENEEA. Trimming shortened V by 6 bases and J by 11 bases, and 5 bases separated the two germline ends. The CDR3 is 10 amino acids. The CDR3, as DNA: TGTGCCAGCAGGAATACACCCCTCCACTTT. The encoded protein is CASRNTPLHF.

In its sample, this clonotype was seen a few times. V is TRBV15 and J is TRBJ1-1, with D unclear. The CDR3 length is 15 residues. V lost 3 bases and J lost 4, with 15 bases in between. The germline gives CDR1 LNHNV, CDR2 YYDKDF (reference sequence). The CDR3 loop reads CATSSDNEPGTEAFF. Written as DNA, the CDR3 is TGTGCCACCAGCAGCGACAATGAACCGGGCACTGAAGCTTTCTTT. Looking up the rest from reference TRBV15 and TRBJ1-1 gives the full variable domain: DAMVIQNPRYQVTQFGKPVTLSCSQTLNHNVMYWYQQKSSQAPKLLFHYYDKDFNNEADTPDNFQSRRPNTSFCFLDIRSPGLGDTAMYLCATSSDNEPGTEAFFGQGTRLTVV.

The gene calls are TRBV7-6 and TRBJ2-5; D unclear. The J call is uncertain, as TRBJ2-1 better fits the DNA end. Germline V CDR1 and CDR2: SGHVS, FNYEAQ. The CDR3 totals 11 residues. The CDR3 DNA reads as TGTGCCAGCAGCTCGTATGAGACCCAGTTCTTC. Amino acids: CASSSYETQFF.

In the case of this clonotype: The junction does not match germline at one end; this may be a read error. The chain uses TRBV7-7 and TRBJ2-1, with 8 bases fitting TRBD1. Germline CDR1 and CDR2: SSHAT and FNYEAQ (reference sequence). The CDR3 spans 13 residues. The CDR3 DNA is TGTGCTAGCAGCTCGACAGGGGCCAATGAGCAGTTCTTC. Its protein is CASSSTGANEQFF.